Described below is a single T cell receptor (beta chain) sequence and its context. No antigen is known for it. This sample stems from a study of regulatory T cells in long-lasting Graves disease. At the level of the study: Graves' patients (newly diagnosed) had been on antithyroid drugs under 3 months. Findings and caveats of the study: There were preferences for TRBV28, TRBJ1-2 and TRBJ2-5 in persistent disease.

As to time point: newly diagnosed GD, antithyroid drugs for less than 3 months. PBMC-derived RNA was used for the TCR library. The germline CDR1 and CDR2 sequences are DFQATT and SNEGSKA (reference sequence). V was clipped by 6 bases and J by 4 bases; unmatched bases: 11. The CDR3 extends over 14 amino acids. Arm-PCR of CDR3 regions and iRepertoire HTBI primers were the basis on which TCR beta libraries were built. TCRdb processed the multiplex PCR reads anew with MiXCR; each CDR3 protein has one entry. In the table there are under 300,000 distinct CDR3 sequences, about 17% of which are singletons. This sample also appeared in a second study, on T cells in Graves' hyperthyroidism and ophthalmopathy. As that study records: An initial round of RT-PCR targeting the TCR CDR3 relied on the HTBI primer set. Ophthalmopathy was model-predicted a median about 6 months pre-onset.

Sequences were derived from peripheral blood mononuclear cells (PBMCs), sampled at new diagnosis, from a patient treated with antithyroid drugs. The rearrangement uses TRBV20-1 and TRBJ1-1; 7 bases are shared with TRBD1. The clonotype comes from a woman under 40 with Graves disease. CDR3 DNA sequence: TGCAGTGCCCCCAGACAGGGATCCGGCACTGAAGCTTTCTTT. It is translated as CSAPRQGSGTEAFF.